This TCR beta chain was obtained from a study of blood T cells in healthy people across ages. The use of a sample-barcoded 5' primer and a J-beta primer mix characterized a second PCR of about 6 to 11 cycles. MiXCR, run by TCRdb on the 5' RACE reads, gives a single entry per CDR3 protein. The repertoire includes hundreds of thousands of distinct CDR3 sequences, about 37% of them detected once, and roughly 13% sits in the top ten. V lost 8 bases and J lost 6, with 18 bases in between. The CDR3 sequence is 14 residues long. Per the germline V gene, CDR1 is SGHTA and CDR2 is FQGNSA. This clonotype has just one count.

The sample was blood. The chain carries TRBV7-2 and TRBJ2-3; TRBD2 might be the D (7 bases). The sequence came from a man aged 18-30 years in good health. CDR3 coding DNA: TGTGCCAGCCAGCCGGGGGGCATAAGTGATACGCAGTATTTT. Translating it yields CASQPGGISDTQYF.